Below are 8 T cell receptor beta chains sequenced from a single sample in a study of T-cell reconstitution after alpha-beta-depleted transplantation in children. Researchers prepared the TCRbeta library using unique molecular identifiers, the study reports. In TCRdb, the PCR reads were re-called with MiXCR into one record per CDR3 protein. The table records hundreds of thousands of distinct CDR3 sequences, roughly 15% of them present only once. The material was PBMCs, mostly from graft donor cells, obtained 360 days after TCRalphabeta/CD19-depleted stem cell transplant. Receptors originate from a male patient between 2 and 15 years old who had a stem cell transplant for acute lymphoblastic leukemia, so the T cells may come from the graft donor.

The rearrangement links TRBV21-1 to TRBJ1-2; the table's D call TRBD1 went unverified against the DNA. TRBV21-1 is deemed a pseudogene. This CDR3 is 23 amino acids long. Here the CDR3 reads CASSKVGKPSGKTAQPSNYGYTF. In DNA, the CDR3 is TGTGCCAGCAGCAAAGTTGGAAAGCCTTCTGGAAAGACAGCCCAACCTTCTAACTATGGCTACACCTTC.

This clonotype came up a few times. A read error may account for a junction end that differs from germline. The CDR3 protein is CASSNSGGTYNEQFF. In nucleotides, the CDR3 is TGTGCTAGCAGCAATAGCGGGGGCACCTACAATGAGCAGTTCTTC. The V and J genes are TRBV7-7 and TRBJ2-1; 9 positions agree with TRBD2. Germline assignment: CDR1 SSHAT and CDR2 FNYEAQ (reference sequence). CDR3 length: 15 amino acids.

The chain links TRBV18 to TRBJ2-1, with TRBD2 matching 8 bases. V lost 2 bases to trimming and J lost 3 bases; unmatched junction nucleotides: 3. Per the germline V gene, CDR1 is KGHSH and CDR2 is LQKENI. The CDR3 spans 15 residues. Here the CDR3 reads CASSPYGGVYNEQFF. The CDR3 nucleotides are TGTGCCAGCTCACCATACGGGGGGGTCTACAATGAGCAGTTCTTC.

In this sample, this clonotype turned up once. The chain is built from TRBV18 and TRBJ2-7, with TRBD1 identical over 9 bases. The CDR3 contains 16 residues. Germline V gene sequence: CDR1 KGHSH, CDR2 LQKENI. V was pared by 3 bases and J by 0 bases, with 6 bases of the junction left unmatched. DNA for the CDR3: TGTGCCAGCTCACCCTCAGGGACAGGGTCCTCCTACGAGCAGTACTTC. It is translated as CASSPSGTGSSYEQYF.

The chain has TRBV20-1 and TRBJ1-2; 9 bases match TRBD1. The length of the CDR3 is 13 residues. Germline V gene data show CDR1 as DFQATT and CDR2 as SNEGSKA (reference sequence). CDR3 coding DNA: TGCAGAGCAGAAGACAGGGGGAACTATGGCTACACCTTC. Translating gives CRAEDRGNYGYTF.

In DNA, the CDR3 is TGTGCCAGCAGTTACGTTGGGGACTACGAGCAGTACTTC. It codes for CASSYVGDYEQYF. The chain recombines TRBV6-2 or TRBV6-3 with TRBJ2-7; D uncertain. V lost 2 bases, J lost 3 bases, and 8 bases lay in between. This CDR3 is 13 amino acids long. Germline V gene data show CDR1 as MNHEY and CDR2 as SVGEGT.

This chain's CDR3 is CASSYSGDNSPLHF. The CDR3 DNA follows: TGTGCCAGCAGTTACTCGGGGGATAATTCACCCCTCCACTTT. The gene calls are TRBV6-5 and TRBJ1-6, with D perhaps matching TRBD1 (5 bases). Germline-derived CDR1 and CDR2 are MNHEY and SVGAGI. V lost 0 bases and J 5 bases, leaving 5 bases between the germline ends. There are 14 residues in the CDR3.

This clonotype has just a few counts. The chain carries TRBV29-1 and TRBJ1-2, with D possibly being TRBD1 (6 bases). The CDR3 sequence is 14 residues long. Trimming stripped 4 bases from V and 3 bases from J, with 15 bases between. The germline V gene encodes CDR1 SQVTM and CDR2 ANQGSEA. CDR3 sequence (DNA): TGCAGCGTTGTTGGGCAGGGGTTGCACTATGGCTACACCTTC. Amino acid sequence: CSVVGQGLHYGYTF.